This section outlines one T cell receptor (beta chain) sequence together with its context. Its antigen specificity is not known. Base qualities are missing; no much larger clone stands one base away. The TCR beta CDR3 regions were amplified from the RNA transcripts. A first-round RT-PCR of the TCR CDR3 used the HTBI primer set with the Qiagen OneStep RT-PCR kit. Libraries were constructed in a second round of multiplex PCR, after which size selection and purification were performed. The libraries were sequenced on an Illumina HiSeq2000 using paired-end 100 bp reads. In the paper's pipeline: SOAPnuke was used to process the raw data, removing reads that contained adapters or uncalled bases, had a mean Phred below 15, or lacked an exact match to the constant primer or identifier. COPE v1.2.5 was used to merge the high-quality paired reads, and each unique nucleotide sequence was defined as a clonotype. MiTCR v1.1 was used to align clonotypes to the IMGT TRBV, TRBD and TRBJ reference segments. Analysis was restricted to V-J combinations with a frequency above 0.0001, which covered just over 98% of repertoires. The TCS score was defined as F50 (clonal expansion) divided by E x V (chaos), with BLOSUM62-based TCRdist calculated between CDR3 peptides within each V-J. Welch's t-statistics and random forest reduced 450 to 600 V-J features to 13, which were used in a naive Bayes classifier (R e1071). In-frame beta chains were kept once TCRdb had trimmed the public reads at Q25 with fastp and called clones with MiXCR. Identical CDR3 proteins give one entry, which carries the most common genes and DNA. In this record, the V and J calls reflect TCRdb's handling and not the investigators' own analysis. This sample has more than 600,000 distinct CDR3 sequences in its table, and 16% of those were observed once. Roughly 8% of the sample belongs to the ten largest clones.

V ends up 5 bases short and J 4 bases short, with an unmatched junction base count of 5. The CDR1 and CDR2 encoded by the germline V gene are SQVTM and ANQGSEA. From cysteine to phenylalanine, the CDR3 is 14 amino acids long. The sequence is cut down to CDR3 DNA, 42 bases in frame from base 1. This sample is part of a study of T cells in Graves' hyperthyroidism and ophthalmopathy (dated by TCRdb to between 2018 and 2021). At the level of the whole study: Peripheral blood was collected at initial diagnosis, before any treatment. A discovery cohort of about a hundred patients, about 40 with Graves' ophthalmopathy and more than 55 with stable Graves' hyperthyroidism, was used to find distinguishing TCR V-J signatures. Whether ophthalmopathy could be predicted prospectively was tested in an independent validation cohort made up of under 20 hyperthyroidism patients plus 17 patients who later progressed to ophthalmopathy. For training and testing, the 100 or so patients in the discovery cohort were randomly divided in a 7:3 ratio. In addition, the study compared T-cell repertoires in thyroid tissue and in blood from a handful of Graves' hyperthyroidism patients. After blood sampling, hyperthyroidism patients were treated with methimazole at a starting dose of 30 mg daily, and ophthalmopathy patients were treated with high-dose intravenous methylprednisolone. TCR Vbeta CDR3 sequencing of 130 to 150 peripheral blood samples (roughly 41 ophthalmopathy, under 80 hyperthyroidism and approximately 17 progressor patients) is reported in the paper.

General study outcomes and caveats: During validation, the model predicted progression to ophthalmopathy a median of roughly six months ahead of onset, with more than 55% sensitivity and less than 85% specificity. Ophthalmopathy was separated from stable hyperthyroidism by a 13 V-J signature model, with just over 85% sensitivity and about 84% specificity obtained in cross-validation and 80%/75% obtained in testing. Blood samples also contained most of the expanded thyroid clonotypes (frequency above 0.001), which suggests that blood repertoires may reflect thyroid immune responses. Sample size was not statistically predetermined, and blinding of investigators to group allocation was not performed.

Graves' hyperthyroidism was defined as stable when no progression to ophthalmopathy occurred over 18 months of follow-up. Hyperthyroidism patients were aged 18 to 65 years and newly diagnosed, with disease duration of less than 2 months. Any patient with an uncontrolled infection, another autoimmune disease, pregnancy or lactation was excluded. Diagnoses were based on clinical symptoms, serum thyroxine and TRAb, thyroid ultrasound and orbital computed tomography. Ficoll-Paque density gradient centrifugation was used to isolate PBMCs from around 9.1 ml of fresh peripheral blood. Total RNA was extracted using Trizol reagent, and RNA quality was assessed on an Agilent 2100 Bioanalyzer.

What was sequenced was blood. The sequence is built from TRBV29-1 and TRBJ2-7, with 13 bases in between that match TRBD2. This sequence was found in a young man with Graves' hyperthyroidism. The sequenced DNA is TGCAGCGTTCTCCCGGGACTAGCGGGATACGAGCAGTACTTC. Its translation reads: CSVLPGLAGYEQYF.